This entry lists 18 T cell receptor beta chains sequenced from one sample in a study of lung T cells in sarcoidosis with Löfgren's syndrome. Each CDR3 protein is one row after TCRdb ran MiXCR on the reads. The sample consists of 15,000 to 20,000 distinct CDR3 sequences, less than 25% of them appearing once. Sequenced input: CD4+ T cells from PBMCs. The receptors derive from a human donor with sarcoidosis (Löfgren's syndrome or another form), or a control subject (not recorded which).

This clonotype appeared many times. This may be a read error: a much more frequent sequence differs by one nucleotide. J is TRBJ2-7 and V is TRBV6-1, with 9 bases identical to TRBD2. The CDR3 is 12 residues long. Germline CDR1 reads MNHNS; CDR2 reads SASEGT. CDR3 sequence: CASRTSGYGQYF. In nucleotides, the CDR3 is TGTGCCAGCAGGACTAGCGGCTACGGGCAGTACTTC.

This clonotype turned up a few times. J is TRBJ1-1 and V is TRBV15, with D tentatively TRBD1 (5 bases). The ends were cut back, 9 bases at V and 9 bases at J, with 20 bases in the middle. The CDR3 consists of 13 residues. Germline CDR1 LNHNV, CDR2 YYDKDF (reference sequence). For the CDR3, the DNA is TGTGCCACTAAATCAGGGTCTTTCGCTAAAGCTTTCTTT. It specifies CATKSGSFAKAFF.

Many counts were recorded for this clonotype. The chain is built from TRBV12-3 or TRBV12-4 and TRBJ2-7; the D gene is possibly TRBD1 (6 bases). Trimming took off 6 bases at V and 1 base at J, with 13 bases between the two ends. This CDR3 has 14 amino acids. CDR3 DNA: TGTGCCAGCAGCCGAGAGACAGGATCCTACGAGCAGTACTTC. It translates to CASSRETGSYEQYF.

This clonotype occurred many times. The V call is TRBV19, the J call TRBJ2-1; a possible D gene is TRBD1 (6 bases). The CDR3 has 16 amino acids. Trimming took 5 bases from V and 0 from J, leaving 14 bases between them. The V gene's germline CDR1 is LNHDA and CDR2 SQIVND (reference sequence). Here the CDR3 DNA reads TGTGCCAGTAGTGAGCAGGGGCGCCCCTCCTACAATGAGCAGTTCTTC. The encoded protein is CASSEQGRPSYNEQFF.

V gene TRBV5-1 combines with J gene TRBJ2-3; 9 bases agree with TRBD2. Germline CDR1 reads SGHRS; CDR2 reads YFSETQ. This CDR3 spans 15 amino acids. Trimming removed 5 bases from V and 2 bases from J; junction bases left unmatched: 6. CDR3 region: CASRRRGGPTDTQYF. In nucleotides, the CDR3 is TGCGCCAGCAGGAGGCGGGGGGGACCCACAGATACGCAGTATTTT. Full variable domain (rest looked up from reference TRBV5-1 and TRBJ2-3): KAGVTQTPRYLIKTRGQQVTLSCSPISGHRSVSWYQQTPGQGLQFLFEYFSETQRNKGNFPGRFSGRQFSNSRSEMNVSTLELGDSALYLCASRRRGGPTDTQYFGPGTRLTVL.

The chain couples TRBV6-5 to TRBJ2-1, with D possibly matching TRBD2 (7 bases). Germline V CDR1 and CDR2: MNHEY, SVGAGI. The CDR3 is made up of 16 amino acids. V lost 5 bases and J 8 bases, leaving 22 bases between the germline ends. The CDR3: CASSPSGGSPSDEQFF. In DNA form, the CDR3 reads TGTGCCAGCAGTCCCTCGGGGGGCTCCCCGTCCGATGAGCAGTTCTTC.

This clonotype was detected ten times or more. The chain carries TRBV18 and TRBJ2-5, with TRBD1 identical over 7 bases. Germline CDR1 KGHSH, CDR2 LQKENI. Trimming cost V 4 bases and J 4 bases; bases outside gene matches: 6. The CDR3 length is 14 residues. CDR3 sequence reads: CASSRTGNRETQYF. The DNA of the CDR3 is TGTGCCAGCTCACGGACAGGAAATAGAGAGACCCAGTACTTC.

At least ten counts were recorded for this clonotype. In this CDR3 the conserved last residue, phenylalanine or tryptophan, is missing, so a read error is likely. The chain recombines TRBV20-1 with TRBJ2-7, with D perhaps TRBD1 (6 bases). CDR3 size: 11 residues. The V end was cut by 6 bases, the J end by 5 bases, with 11 bases between. Germline lookup yields CDR1 DFQATT and CDR2 SNEGSKA (reference sequence). The CDR3 loop reads CSALRTDEQYS. In DNA, the CDR3 is TGCAGTGCGCTCCGGACAGACGAGCAGTACTCC.

A word on this clonotype: A read error is possible here, since a much larger clone lies one base away. V usage is TRBV5-1 and J usage is TRBJ1-4; no clear D. Germline V gene sequence: CDR1 SGHRS, CDR2 YFSETQ. CDR3 length: 17 amino acids. The CDR3 nucleotides read TGCACCAGCAGCTCCTCCGTCGGCGGGCGGCTGGGTGAAAAACTGTTTTTT. Translating it yields CTSSSSVGGRLGEKLFF. The whole variable domain, remainder taken from reference TRBV5-1 and TRBJ1-4, is KAGVTQTPRYLIKTRGQQVTLSCSPISGHRSVSWYQQTPGQGLQFLFEYFSETQRNKGNFPGRFSGRQFSNSRSEMNVSTLELGDSALYLCTSSSSVGGRLGEKLFFGSGTQLSVL.

There are many counts of this clonotype. V usage is TRBV24-1 and J usage is TRBJ1-1, with D hard to call. The V end was cut by 4 bases, the J end by 1 base, with 3 bases between. The CDR3 length is 12 residues. CDR1 is KGHDR, CDR2 SFDVKD, per germline. The CDR3 coding sequence is TGTGCCACCAGTGACCCGAACACTGAAGCTTTCTTT. As protein: CATSDPNTEAFF.

The table lists this clonotype with many counts. The chain joins TRBV20-1 to TRBJ1-6; D perhaps matches TRBD1 (5 bases). Germline values: CDR1 DFQATT, CDR2 SNEGSKA (reference sequence). The CDR3 contains 16 residues. With 6 bases removed from V and 7 bases from J, the gap between germline ends came to 22 bases. Here the CDR3 reads CSARIGAALKNSPLHF. CDR3 nucleotides: TGCAGTGCCCGAATCGGGGCAGCCCTTAAGAATTCACCCCTCCACTTT.

Concerning this clonotype itself: This clone may be a read error of a much larger clone one base away. The CDR3 carries no conserved terminal phenylalanine or tryptophan, so it likely arises from a read error. The gene calls are TRBV28 and TRBJ2-1, with 8 bases identical to TRBD2. Germline CDR1 MDHEN, CDR2 SYDVKM. This CDR3 is 15 amino acids long. After removal of 3 bases from V and 4 bases from J, the junction contained 5 bases not matched to a gene. The CDR3 protein is CASSFGSGTYNEQFL. The DNA of the CDR3 is TGTGCCAGCAGTTTCGGTAGCGGGACATACAATGAGCAGTTCCTC.

This clonotype has more than one count but fewer than ten. CDR3 region: CASSIGGVNYGYTF. DNA for the CDR3: TGTGCCAGCAGCATAGGTGGAGTTAACTATGGCTACACCTTC. The rearrangement uses TRBV5-5 and TRBJ1-2, with unresolved D. The CDR3 runs 14 residues. Germline values: CDR1 SGHKS, CDR2 YYEKEE (reference sequence). V was trimmed by 4 bases and J by 1 base, leaving 11 bases between them.

A word on this clonotype: A junction end diverges from the germline sequence, so it may reflect a read error. The V call is TRBV28, the J call TRBJ1-1; D unresolved. The CDR3 consists of 14 residues. The V gene's germline CDR1 is MDHEN and CDR2 SYDVKM. The CDR3 spells CASAEDCVNTEAFF. The CDR3 region has the DNA TGTGCCAGCGCGGAGGACTGCGTGAACACTGAGGCTTTCTTT.

Notes on this clonotype: The junction differs from germline at one of its ends, possibly a read error. CDR3 in amino acids: CAGTFKQNTEAFF. CDR3 bases: TGTGCCGGCACCTTTAAACAGAACACTGAAGCTTTCTTC. This chain links TRBV6-8 with TRBJ1-1; D is unclear. Germline loops: CDR1 MNHGY, CDR2 SAAAGT. The CDR3 has 13 amino acids.

The chain recombines TRBV7-3 with TRBJ2-7; 8 bases are a match to TRBD1. Germline V gives CDR1 SGHTA, CDR2 FQGTGA. CDR3 length: 16 amino acids. V lost 5 bases to trimming and J lost 3 bases; unmatched junction nucleotides: 12. For the CDR3, the DNA is TGTGCCAGCAGCACGCTAACCGGGACAGGCCTCTACGAGCAGTACTTC. Protein: CASSTLTGTGLYEQYF.

This clonotype was picked up many times. V usage is TRBV7-9 and J usage is TRBJ2-7, with 7 nucleotides matching TRBD2. With 6 bases clipped from V and 0 bases from J, the junction kept 11 bases outside the gene matches. The CDR3 is 16 amino acids. Germline CDR1 SEHNR, CDR2 FQNEAQ (reference sequence). The CDR3 region is CASSKAGLAASYEQYF. The CDR3 DNA is TGTGCCAGCAGTAAAGCGGGGCTAGCGGCCTCCTACGAGCAGTACTTC.

The chain has TRBV6-1 and TRBJ2-1, with D tentatively TRBD2 (6 bases). The CDR3 loop spans 20 amino acids. Trimming took 2 bases from V and 0 from J, leaving 23 bases between them. Germline V gene lookup returns CDR1 MNHNS and CDR2 SASEGT. The CDR3 DNA sequence: TGTGCCAGCAGTGAAATTCACGGACTATTGGCTATGGGCTCCTACAATGAGCAGTTCTTC. Translated, it gives CASSEIHGLLAMGSYNEQFF.